This T cell receptor (beta chain) is from a study of blood T cells in healthy people across ages. General observations from the study: Higher naive T cell percentage went strongly together with higher TCR beta diversity. Estimated diversity that came from one million T cells was considered an underestimate.

Donation came from healthy Caucasian individuals in Russia who were aged roughly 6 to 95. For the second PCR, which ran for about 6 to 11 cycles, a sample-barcoded 5' primer and a J-beta primer mix were used. TCRdb processed the 5' RACE reads anew with MiXCR; each CDR3 protein has one entry. This table holds approximately 1,000,000 distinct CDR3 sequences, 40% to 55% found once. This clonotype was recorded many times. Its cognate antigen is unknown. Looked up from germline, CDR1 is MNHNY and CDR2 is SVGAGI (reference sequence). The V segment lost 2 bases and the J segment 5 bases; nucleotides outside the gene matches: 6. The CDR3 has 14 amino acids.

This chain joins TRBV6-6 and TRBJ2-7; 7 bases fit TRBD1. Sequencing input: blood. This TCR came from a woman aged 55-70 years in good health. CDR3 bases: TGTGCCAGCAGTTACACCGGACAGGCCGACGAGCAGTACTTC. As protein: CASSYTGQADEQYF.